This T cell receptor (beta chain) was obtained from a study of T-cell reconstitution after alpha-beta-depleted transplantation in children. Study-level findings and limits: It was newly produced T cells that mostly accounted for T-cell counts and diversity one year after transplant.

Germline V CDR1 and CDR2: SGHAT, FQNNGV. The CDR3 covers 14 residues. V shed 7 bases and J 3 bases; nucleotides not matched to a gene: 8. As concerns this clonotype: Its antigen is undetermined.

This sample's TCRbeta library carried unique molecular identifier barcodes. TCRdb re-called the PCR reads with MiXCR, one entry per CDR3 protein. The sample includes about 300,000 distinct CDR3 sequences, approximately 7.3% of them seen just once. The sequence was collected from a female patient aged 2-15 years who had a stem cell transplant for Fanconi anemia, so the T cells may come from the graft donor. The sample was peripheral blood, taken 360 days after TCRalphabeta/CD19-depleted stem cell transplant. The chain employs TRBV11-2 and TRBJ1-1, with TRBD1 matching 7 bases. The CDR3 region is CASTPRDSYTEAFF. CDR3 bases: TGTGCCAGCACCCCCCGGGACAGTTACACTGAAGCTTTCTTT.